Listed here are 27 T cell receptor beta chains from one sample, sequenced in a study of blood T cell repertoires in COVID-19. TCRdb keeps only in-frame clones here, not all; method: immunoSEQ multiplex PCR. The profile shows about 170,000 clones, approximately 83% of them singletons. The sample comprised peripheral blood. The receptors come from a human donor with acute or convalescent COVID-19. The donor label of this sample is uncertain.

The rearrangement joins TRBV7-3 to TRBJ1-2; D is possibly TRBD1 (6 bases). Trimming removed 0 bases at V and 6 bases at J, with 20 bases between. The CDR3 totals 17 residues. Germline loops: CDR1 SGHTA, CDR2 FQGTGA. The CDR3 nucleotides are TGTGCCAGCAGCTTAACGTCGGACAGTAGGGGTACGGATGGCTACACCTTC. It encodes CASSLTSDSRGTDGYTF.

This chain uses TRBV7-9 with TRBJ2-2, with 12 bases that match TRBD2. The CDR3 spans 16 residues. V was clipped by 5 bases and J by 3 bases; unmatched bases: 4. Germline CDR1 is SEHNR and CDR2 is FQNEAQ (reference sequence). The CDR3 loop reads CASSPSGRVDTGELFF. As DNA, the CDR3 is TGTGCCAGCAGCCCTAGCGGGAGGGTTGACACCGGGGAGCTGTTTTTT.

In its sample, this clone was seen once. V gene TRBV19 combines with J gene TRBJ2-5, with D possibly TRBD1 on 8 matching bases. The germline CDR1 and CDR2 sequences are LNHDA and SQIVND (reference sequence). The CDR3 runs 13 residues. Trimming cost V 8 bases and J 5 bases, with 15 bases left between them. CDR3 coding DNA: TGTGCCAGTTCTGGACAGGGAGGGGAGACCCAGTACTTC. Residues: CASSGQGGETQYF.

The rearrangement links TRBV3-1 (or the pseudogene TRBV3-2) to TRBJ1-2, with D maybe TRBD1 (5 bases). The CDR3 sequence is 14 residues long. Germline V gives CDR1 LGHDT, CDR2 YNNKEL (reference sequence). Trimming pared 1 base from V and 4 bases from J, leaving 10 bases between. In DNA, the CDR3 is TGTGCCAGCAGCCAAGCCGAGACAGTCTATGGCTACACCTTC. Translated: CASSQAETVYGYTF.

This chain joins TRBV15 and TRBJ2-7; no firm D call. Germline V gene sequence: CDR1 LNHNV, CDR2 YYDKDF (reference sequence). Deletions cut 0 bases from V and 2 bases from J, with 8 bases between. The length of the CDR3 is 14 residues. CDR3 region: CATSRDRATYEQYF. The CDR3 coding sequence is TGTGCCACCAGCAGAGATAGAGCAACCTACGAGCAGTACTTC. The variable domain in full, completed from reference TRBV15 and TRBJ2-7, reads DAMVIQNPRYQVTQFGKPVTLSCSQTLNHNVMYWYQQKSSQAPKLLFHYYDKDFNNEADTPDNFQSRRPNTSFCFLDIRSPGLGDTAMYLCATSRDRATYEQYFGPGTRLTVT.

The count of this clone is one. The chain has TRBV27 and TRBJ1-1; D remains unclear. V gave up 8 bases and J gave up 1 base, with 17 bases separating them. The CDR3 has 15 amino acids. From germline, CDR1 is MNHEY and CDR2 SMNVEV (reference sequence). CDR3 in DNA: TGTGCCAGCTCCGACTCGGCCGGGGAGAACACTGAAGCTTTCTTT. Its translation is CASSDSAGENTEAFF.

This clone was recorded only once. The chain uses TRBV5-1 and TRBJ2-1; 10 nucleotides line up with TRBD1. Germline lookup yields CDR1 SGHRS and CDR2 YFSETQ. Trimming at V came to 4 bases and at J to 3 bases, leaving 7 bases not matched to a gene. The CDR3 consists of 16 residues. CDR3 DNA sequence: TGCGCCAGCAGCCTGGATCGGACAGGGGGCTACAATGAGCAGTTCTTC. The encoded protein is CASSLDRTGGYNEQFF.

The J gene is TRBJ2-7, the V gene TRBV4-1, with 9 positions matching TRBD1. In germline, CDR1 is MGHRA, CDR2 YSYEKL. The CDR3 loop spans 17 amino acids. V was pared by 0 bases and J by 1 base, with 7 bases of the junction left unmatched. DNA for the CDR3: TGCGCCAGCAGCCAAGACCCCCGAGACAGGGGGTCCTACGAGCAGTACTTC. Translated, it gives CASSQDPRDRGSYEQYF.

V is TRBV3-1 (or the pseudogene TRBV3-2) and J is TRBJ1-2; possibly TRBD1 for D (6 bases). Germline V CDR1 and CDR2: LGHDT, YNNKEL (reference sequence). This CDR3 is built from 14 residues. The V end was cut by 0 bases, the J end by 4 bases, with 9 bases between. The CDR3 DNA reads as TGTGCCAGCAGCCAAGAGACAGGCTCCTATGGCTACACCTTC. Encoded protein: CASSQETGSYGYTF.

The rearrangement joins TRBV28 to TRBJ1-3, with TRBD1 as a possible D gene (5 bases). V was cut by 6 bases and J by 2 bases, with 8 bases left in between. CDR1 MDHEN and CDR2 SYDVKM come from the germline V gene. This CDR3 comprises 13 residues. This CDR3 reads CASSPTAGNTIYF. Written as DNA, the CDR3 is TGTGCCAGCAGCCCGACAGCTGGAAACACCATATATTTT.

This chain links TRBV30 with TRBJ2-3; 8 nucleotides agree with TRBD2. CDR1 is GTSNPN and CDR2 is SVGIG in the germline V gene (reference sequence). V lost 3 bases to trimming and J lost 5 bases; unmatched junction nucleotides: 7. This CDR3 has 14 residues. The CDR3: CAWRKAGVGDTQYF. CDR3 nucleotides: TGTGCCTGGAGGAAAGCGGGAGTTGGAGATACGCAGTATTTT.

This sequence joins TRBV5-1 and TRBJ1-4, with a tentative D call TRBD1 (5 bases). Per germline, CDR1 SGHRS and CDR2 YFSETQ. This CDR3 is built from 14 residues. Trimming took 0 bases from V and 7 from J, leaving 10 bases between them. In nucleotides, the CDR3 is TGCGCCAGCAGCTTGGCGACGGGGGTTGAAAAACTGTTTTTT. Translating it yields CASSLATGVEKLFF.

This clone was seen a few times. The genes are TRBV5-1 and TRBJ1-1; 7 bases map to TRBD1. Per germline, CDR1 SGHRS and CDR2 YFSETQ. J was trimmed by 4 bases and V by 2 bases; bases with no gene match: 5. The CDR3 spans 14 residues. CDR3 in amino acids: CASSLQGTGTEAFF. CDR3 DNA sequence: TGCGCCAGCAGCTTACAGGGGACGGGCACTGAAGCTTTCTTT.

The chain recombines TRBV4-2 with TRBJ2-1, with D hard to call. CDR1 LGHNA and CDR2 YNFKEQ come from the germline V gene. This CDR3 has 17 residues. V was shortened by 1 base and J by 4 bases, with 17 bases between the two germline ends. For the CDR3, the DNA is TGTGCCAGCAGCCAAGTCCCCTCGGCCAGGATTTACAATGAGCAGTTCTTC. Protein sequence: CASSQVPSARIYNEQFF.

The chain carries TRBV2 and TRBJ2-4, with 8 bases lining up with TRBD1. CDR3 size: 16 residues. Germline CDR1 reads SNHLY; CDR2 reads FYNNEI. V dropped 7 bases and J dropped 0; count of bases not matched to a gene: 8. The CDR3 here is CASIASTGGAKNIQYF. The DNA of the CDR3 is TGTGCCAGCATCGCGTCCACAGGGGGAGCCAAAAACATTCAGTACTTC.

The V and J genes are TRBV6-5 and TRBJ1-1; TRBD1 matches at 7 bases. V trimming: 5 bases; J trimming: 11 bases; junction bases outside the gene matches: 14. The CDR3 extends over 14 amino acids. Germline CDR1 is MNHEY and CDR2 is SVGAGI. The CDR3 region is CASSPGQVKGLAFF. The CDR3 coding sequence is TGTGCCAGCAGTCCCGGACAGGTAAAGGGGTTGGCTTTCTTT.

This chain connects TRBV27 to TRBJ2-2; D is unresolved. With 0 bases removed from V and 2 bases from J, the gap between germline ends came to 4 bases. Germline V gives CDR1 MNHEY, CDR2 SMNVEV (reference sequence). The CDR3 has 14 residues. CDR3 amino acids: CASSLSYNTGELFF. Written as DNA, the CDR3 is TGTGCCAGCAGTTTATCGTATAACACCGGGGAGCTGTTTTTT.

V is TRBV19 and J is TRBJ2-1; 12 bases are shared with TRBD2. The J segment lost 15 bases and the V segment lost 6 bases, leaving 6 bases of the junction unmatched. This CDR3 is built from 12 residues. Germline CDR1 LNHDA, CDR2 SQIVND (reference sequence). The chain's CDR3 is CASSTLAGGLFF. CDR3 coding DNA: TGTGCCAGTAGCACACTAGCGGGAGGCCTGTTCTTC.

This chain connects TRBV7-2 to TRBJ2-2; 10 bases are a match to TRBD2. This CDR3 has 16 amino acids. Losses at the gene ends were 1 base for V and 7 bases for J; bases not matched to a gene: 6. Germline-derived CDR1 and CDR2 are SGHTA and FQGNSA. The CDR3 sequence: CASSLGPAGGLGELFF. Here the CDR3 DNA reads TGTGCCAGCAGCTTAGGCCCAGCGGGGGGGCTCGGGGAGCTGTTTTTT.

The J gene is TRBJ2-3, the V gene TRBV5-1; 11 bases are a match to TRBD1. Germline V gene sequence: CDR1 SGHRS, CDR2 YFSETQ. CDR3 length: 17 residues. The V segment lost 3 bases and the J segment 5 bases; nucleotides outside the gene matches: 11. The CDR3 spells CASSSDRTGGEVDTQYF. In nucleotides, the CDR3 is TGCGCCAGCAGCTCCGACCGGACAGGGGGCGAGGTAGATACGCAGTATTTT.

J is TRBJ1-1 and V is TRBV19, with TRBD1 matching over 9 bases. The germline V gene encodes CDR1 LNHDA and CDR2 SQIVND (reference sequence). The CDR3 spans 14 residues. The trim removed 5 bases at V and 5 bases at J, leaving 6 bases unmatched. Written as DNA, the CDR3 is TGTGCCAGTAGTCCACAGGGGGCGAGGACTGAAGCTTTCTTT. Amino acid sequence: CASSPQGARTEAFF.

This clone turned up a few times. CDR3 DNA sequence: TGTGCCAGCAGCTTAGCGTTGCAGGGAAGCGAGCAGTACTTC. Translating gives CASSLALQGSEQYF. The chain uses TRBV7-2 and TRBJ2-7; the D gene is possibly TRBD1 (5 bases). Germline loops: CDR1 SGHTA, CDR2 FQGNSA. V lost 0 bases to trimming and J lost 6 bases, with 12 bases between them. The CDR3 covers 14 residues.

The table lists this clone with a few counts. The J gene is TRBJ2-2, the V gene TRBV5-1; maybe TRBD1 (6 bases). V dropped 4 bases and J dropped 2 bases, with 24 bases sitting between them. Germline loops: CDR1 SGHRS, CDR2 YFSETQ. The CDR3 runs 19 residues. The CDR3 DNA reads TGCGCCAGCAGCGTTGGTAGGGCAGGGGAAAGATTTAACACCGGGGAGCTGTTTTTT. Its protein is CASSVGRAGERFNTGELFF.

The rearrangement links TRBV4-1 to TRBJ2-1; TRBD2 matches at 9 bases. This CDR3 spans 15 amino acids. Germline V gives CDR1 MGHRA, CDR2 YSYEKL. The V segment lost 3 bases and the J segment 5 bases; nucleotides outside the gene matches: 5. The DNA for the CDR3 is TGCGCCAGCAGCCAGGACGGGACTAGCAACAATGAGCAGTTCTTC. Protein product: CASSQDGTSNNEQFF.

The chain links TRBV10-3 to TRBJ1-2, with D uncertain. The CDR3 consists of 13 residues. V lost 8 bases, J lost 0 bases, and 10 bases lay in between. Germline V gene lookup returns CDR1 ENHRY and CDR2 SYGVKD. The CDR3, as DNA: TGTGCCATCGAACCGCAGGCTAACTATGGCTACACCTTC. Amino acid sequence: CAIEPQANYGYTF.

The J gene is TRBJ2-3, the V gene TRBV30; 8 bases match TRBD2. The CDR3 totals 14 residues. The V segment lost 0 bases and the J segment 4 bases; nucleotides outside the gene matches: 3. Germline CDR1 and CDR2: GTSNPN and SVGIG (reference sequence). The CDR3 region is CAWSVGGASDTQYF. The CDR3 DNA follows: TGTGCCTGGAGTGTCGGGGGGGCGTCAGATACGCAGTATTTT.

The J gene is TRBJ2-6, the V gene TRBV5-4; D is uncertain. The CDR3 is 14 residues long. The ends were cut back, 4 bases at V and 5 bases at J, with 10 bases in the middle. Germline-derived CDR1 and CDR2 are SGHNT and YYREEE (reference sequence). In DNA, the CDR3 is TGTGCCAGCAGCGATCGGTCCAGGGCCAACGTCCTGACTTTC. Protein sequence: CASSDRSRANVLTF.